The 14 T cell receptor beta chains below come from one sample, sequenced in a study of identifying expanded T cells in peripheral blood. Measured with immunoSEQ multiplex PCR; TCRdb has only the in-frame clones, and not every one. The sample contains roughly 130,000 clones, 75% to 90% of which appear only once. Sample: blood. All receptors derive from a person aged 18 to 70 in good health.

V and J are TRBV14 and TRBJ2-7, with D perhaps matching TRBD1 or TRBD2 (7 bases each). Between the trimmed V and J ends, which lost 1 base and 3 bases, there was a span of 16 bases. The CDR3 sequence is 16 residues long. Per the germline V gene, CDR1 is SGHDN and CDR2 is FVKESK. CDR3 DNA sequence: TGTGCCAGCAGCCAAGTAACGGCAGGGGGGGACTACGAGCAGTACTTC. Amino acid sequence: CASSQVTAGGDYEQYF.

The chain carries TRBV19 and TRBJ1-2; 10 nucleotides line up with TRBD1. The germline V gene has CDR1 LNHDA and CDR2 SQIVND (reference sequence). After removal of 7 bases from V and 3 bases from J, the junction contained 14 bases not matched to a gene. The CDR3 is made up of 17 amino acids. Here the CDR3 DNA reads TGTGCCAGTACGTTCGGTCGGGCAGGGACAGGGGACTATGGCTACACCTTC. Its protein is CASTFGRAGTGDYGYTF.

V and J are TRBV5-4 and TRBJ2-3; D may be TRBD2 (7 bases). Per the germline V gene, CDR1 is SGHNT and CDR2 is YYREEE (reference sequence). V dropped 1 base and J dropped 3 bases, with 15 bases sitting between them. The CDR3 length is 16 residues. In DNA form, the CDR3 reads TGTGCCAGCAGCTTGATTAGGGGGGGCCGGACAGATACGCAGTATTTT. Translated: CASSLIRGGRTDTQYF.

This chain connects TRBV29-1 to TRBJ1-1; maybe TRBD1 (5 bases). V was cut by 1 base and J by 5 bases, with 20 bases left in between. CDR1 is SQVTM, CDR2 ANQGSEA, per germline. The CDR3 is 16 amino acids. CDR3 DNA: TGCAGCGTTGAAGTCCGTACAGGTAGAGGAGGAACTGAAGCTTTCTTT. Its protein is CSVEVRTGRGGTEAFF.

The chain carries TRBV10-1 and TRBJ1-4; D is perhaps TRBD1 (5 bases). The CDR3 consists of 13 residues. CDR1 is WNHNN and CDR2 is SYGVQD in the germline V gene (reference sequence). The ends were cut back, 4 bases at V and 8 bases at J, with 11 bases in the middle. CDR3 protein: CASSGNRGEKLFF. CDR3 nucleotide sequence: TGCGCCAGCAGTGGGAACCGGGGCGAAAAACTGTTTTTT.

The chain recombines TRBV5-6 with TRBJ2-2; 9 bases match TRBD1. This CDR3 spans 16 amino acids. Trimming at V came to 1 base and at J to 7 bases, leaving 8 bases not matched to a gene. Germline V lookup: CDR1 SGHDT, CDR2 YYEEEE. The DNA for the CDR3 is TGTGCCAGCAGCTTGAACCGGGACAGGGCGTTCGGGGAGCTGTTTTTT. It translates to CASSLNRDRAFGELFF.

This clone was picked up a small number of times. V gene TRBV5-5 combines with J gene TRBJ1-5, with 9 bases aligning to TRBD1. Germline trimming cut 4 bases from V and 4 bases from J; bases unmatched to any gene: 6. The germline gives CDR1 SGHKS, CDR2 YYEKEE (reference sequence). The CDR3 contains 15 residues. CDR3 sequence: CASSLGQGWNQPQHF. The DNA for the CDR3 is TGTGCCAGCAGCCTAGGACAGGGGTGGAATCAGCCCCAGCATTTT.

The chain couples TRBV19 to TRBJ2-3; the D gene could be TRBD1 or TRBD2 (6 bases each). Trimming cost V 9 bases and J 1 base, with 17 bases left between them. Germline CDR1 reads LNHDA; CDR2 reads SQIVND (reference sequence). The CDR3 length is 15 residues. The CDR3 sequence: CASHEGGFGTDTQYF. In DNA form, the CDR3 reads TGTGCCAGCCACGAGGGGGGATTCGGCACAGATACGCAGTATTTT.

This clone showed up just a few times. The V and J genes are TRBV28 and TRBJ2-1; D possibly matches TRBD1 or TRBD2 (5 bases each). V was pared by 6 bases and J by 7 bases, with 13 bases between. From germline, CDR1 is MDHEN and CDR2 SYDVKM. CDR3 length: 13 residues. CDR3 residues: CASRQDSGNEQFF. The CDR3 region has the DNA TGTGCCAGCAGGCAAGACAGCGGTAATGAGCAGTTCTTC.

The chain combines TRBV5-1 with TRBJ1-5; possibly TRBD1 for D (6 bases). CDR1 is SGHRS and CDR2 is YFSETQ in the germline V gene. V lost 1 base to trimming and J lost 5 bases, with 10 bases between them. The CDR3 totals 14 residues. The CDR3 nucleotides read TGCGCCAGCAGCTTGAGGGGGGGCGATCAGCCCCAGCATTTT. Translating it yields CASSLRGGDQPQHF.

The chain recombines TRBV5-1 with TRBJ2-7, with D possibly matching TRBD1 (5 bases). Per germline, CDR1 SGHRS and CDR2 YFSETQ. CDR3 size: 15 residues. The V end was cut by 4 bases, the J end by 2 bases, with 16 bases between. The CDR3 sequence is CASSDPGHETYEQYF. The CDR3 DNA reads as TGCGCCAGCAGCGATCCCGGACATGAGACCTACGAGCAGTACTTC.

The V call is TRBV5-1, the J call TRBJ2-1; 7 bases agree with TRBD2. This CDR3 spans 17 amino acids. In germline, CDR1 is SGHRS, CDR2 YFSETQ. After removal of 0 bases from V and 8 bases from J, the junction contained 14 bases not matched to a gene. CDR3 in DNA: TGCGCCAGCAGCTTGGTGGCTAGCGGTCTCACGGGGGATGAGCAGTTCTTC. It specifies CASSLVASGLTGDEQFF. Full variable domain (outside the CDR3, taken from reference TRBV5-1 and TRBJ2-1): KAGVTQTPRYLIKTRGQQVTLSCSPISGHRSVSWYQQTPGQGLQFLFEYFSETQRNKGNFPGRFSGRQFSNSRSEMNVSTLELGDSALYLCASSLVASGLTGDEQFFGPGTRLTVL.

The chain employs TRBV19 and TRBJ1-5, with TRBD1 identical over 8 bases. This CDR3 has 16 residues. Germline V gives CDR1 LNHDA, CDR2 SQIVND (reference sequence). The J segment lost 1 base and the V segment lost 5 bases, leaving 7 bases of the junction unmatched. CDR3 amino acids: CASSHRGMESNQPQHF. As DNA, the CDR3 is TGTGCCAGTAGTCACAGGGGGATGGAAAGCAATCAGCCCCAGCATTTT.

The gene calls are TRBV5-6 and TRBJ2-1; 10 bases align to TRBD2. Germline lookup yields CDR1 SGHDT and CDR2 YYEEEE. The CDR3 contains 19 residues. V dropped 2 bases and J dropped 2; count of bases not matched to a gene: 13. The CDR3 spells CASSFLVAGGTSAYNEQFF. As DNA, the CDR3 is TGTGCCAGCAGCTTTCTGGTAGCGGGGGGTACCAGCGCCTACAATGAGCAGTTCTTC.